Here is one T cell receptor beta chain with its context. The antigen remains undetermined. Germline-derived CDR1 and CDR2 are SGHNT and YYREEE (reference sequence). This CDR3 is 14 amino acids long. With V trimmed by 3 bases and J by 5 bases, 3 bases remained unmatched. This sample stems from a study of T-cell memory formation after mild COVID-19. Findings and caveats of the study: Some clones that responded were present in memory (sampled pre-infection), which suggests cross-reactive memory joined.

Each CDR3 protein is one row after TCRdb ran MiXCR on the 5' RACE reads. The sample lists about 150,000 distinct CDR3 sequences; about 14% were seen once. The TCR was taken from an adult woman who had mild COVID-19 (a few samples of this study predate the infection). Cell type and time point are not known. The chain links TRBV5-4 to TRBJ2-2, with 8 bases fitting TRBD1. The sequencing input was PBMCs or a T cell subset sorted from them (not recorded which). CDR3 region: CASSSRQGTGELFF. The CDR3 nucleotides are TGTGCCAGCAGCTCCCGACAGGGGACCGGGGAGCTGTTTTTT.